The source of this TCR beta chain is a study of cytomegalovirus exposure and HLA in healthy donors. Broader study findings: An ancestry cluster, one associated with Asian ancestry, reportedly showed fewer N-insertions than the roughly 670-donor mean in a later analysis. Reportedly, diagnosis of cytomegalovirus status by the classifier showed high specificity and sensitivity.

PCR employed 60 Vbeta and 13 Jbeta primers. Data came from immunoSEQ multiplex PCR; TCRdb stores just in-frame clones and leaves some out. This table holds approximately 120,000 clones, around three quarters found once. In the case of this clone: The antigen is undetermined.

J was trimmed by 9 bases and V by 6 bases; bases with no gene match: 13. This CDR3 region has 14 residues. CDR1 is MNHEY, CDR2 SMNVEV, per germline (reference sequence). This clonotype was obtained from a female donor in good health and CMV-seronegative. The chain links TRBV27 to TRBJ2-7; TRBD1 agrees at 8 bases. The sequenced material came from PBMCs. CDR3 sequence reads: CASRPPTGALGQYF. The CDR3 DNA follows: TGTGCCAGCAGACCTCCGACAGGGGCCTTAGGGCAGTACTTC.